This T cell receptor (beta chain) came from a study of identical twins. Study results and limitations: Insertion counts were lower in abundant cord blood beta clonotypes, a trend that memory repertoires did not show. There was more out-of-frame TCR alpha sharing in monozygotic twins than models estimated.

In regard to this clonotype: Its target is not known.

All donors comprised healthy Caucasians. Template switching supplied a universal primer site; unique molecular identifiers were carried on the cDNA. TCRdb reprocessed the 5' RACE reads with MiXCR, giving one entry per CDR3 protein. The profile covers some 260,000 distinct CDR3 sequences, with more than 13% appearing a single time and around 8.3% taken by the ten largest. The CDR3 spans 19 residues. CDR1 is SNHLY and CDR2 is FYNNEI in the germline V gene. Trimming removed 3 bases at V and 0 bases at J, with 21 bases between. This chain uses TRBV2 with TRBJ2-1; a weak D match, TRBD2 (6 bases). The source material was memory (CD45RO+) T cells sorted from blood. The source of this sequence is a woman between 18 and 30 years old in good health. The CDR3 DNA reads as TGTGCCAGCAGTGATGTGCGAGCGGGCCTAAGCGGCTCCTACAATGAGCAGTTCTTC. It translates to CASSDVRAGLSGSYNEQFF.